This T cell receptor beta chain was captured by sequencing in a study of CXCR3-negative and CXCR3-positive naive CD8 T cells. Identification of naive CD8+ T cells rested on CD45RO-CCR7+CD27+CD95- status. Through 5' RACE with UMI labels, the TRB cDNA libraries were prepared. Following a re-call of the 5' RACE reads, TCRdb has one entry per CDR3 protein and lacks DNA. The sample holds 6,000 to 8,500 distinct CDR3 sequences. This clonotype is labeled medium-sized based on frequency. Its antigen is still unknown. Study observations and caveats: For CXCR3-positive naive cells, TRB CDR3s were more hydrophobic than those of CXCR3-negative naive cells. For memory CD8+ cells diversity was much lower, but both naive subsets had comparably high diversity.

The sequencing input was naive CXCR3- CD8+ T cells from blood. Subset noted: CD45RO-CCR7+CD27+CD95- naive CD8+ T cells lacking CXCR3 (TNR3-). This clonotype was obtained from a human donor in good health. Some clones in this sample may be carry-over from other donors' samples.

CDR3: CASAAGPGPFNQPQHF. J is TRBJ1-5 and V is TRBV12-3 or TRBV12-4. The CDR3 totals 16 residues.